Below, one T cell receptor (beta chain) is given with its context. Germline V CDR1 and CDR2: SGHDT, YYEEEE. The junction had 15 bases not matched to a gene; V was cut back by 7 bases and J by 9 bases. This CDR3 is built from 17 residues. This sample was taken from a study of blood T cell repertoires in COVID-19. Study context: There were acute and convalescent COVID-19 samples, and they came from the United States, Italy and Spain. PBMCs, B-cell-depleted T cells, or T cells provided the cDNA or gDNA that made up the material.

Original analysis: The assay estimated nucleated cells by amplifying reference gene primers. The repertoire was sequenced with immunoSEQ multiplex PCR; TCRdb's copy has only in-frame clones and lacks some. That table gives V, J and clone size, and the DNA gave D and trimming. The table records about 130,000 clones, 75% to 90% of them present only once. This chain links TRBV5-6 with TRBJ2-1; 14 bases line up with TRBD2. Sequenced: peripheral blood. The sequence came from a man in his 70s with acute or convalescent COVID-19. CDR3 loop: CASGSPGTSGGVVEQFF. CDR3 bases: TGTGCCAGCGGCTCTCCCGGGACTAGCGGGGGTGTAGTTGAGCAGTTCTTC.